The 17 T cell receptor beta chains presented below share a single source sample, sequenced in a study of response to subunit inactivated influenza vaccine. One entry per CDR3 protein, called by TCRdb with MiXCR from the RT-PCR reads. Among more than 550,000 distinct CDR3 sequences listed, about 11% were seen once. The specimen was PBMCs from blood, collected on the day of vaccination. The receptor set was obtained from a man aged 45 to 65 who received an inactivated influenza vaccine.

This clonotype was seen more than once but under ten times. This chain joins TRBV7-2 and TRBJ2-5; tentative D call: TRBD1 (6 bases). The germline V gene has CDR1 SGHTA and CDR2 FQGNSA. Trimming shortened V by 2 bases and J by 5 bases, and 12 bases separated the two germline ends. The CDR3 consists of 14 residues. As DNA, the CDR3 is TGTGCCAGCAGCTTAAGGGGGTCCGGGGAGACCCAGTACTTC. Translation gives CASSLRGSGETQYF.

This clonotype was seen only a few times. The chain couples TRBV4-2 to TRBJ2-1, with D possibly being TRBD2 (6 bases). This CDR3 is built from 14 residues. Trimming took off 1 base at V and 9 bases at J, with 13 bases between the two ends. In germline, CDR1 is LGHNA, CDR2 YNFKEQ. The CDR3 region is CASSQGGERGEQFF. DNA for the CDR3: TGTGCCAGCAGCCAAGGGGGGGAAAGGGGTGAGCAGTTCTTC.

Notes on this clonotype: One end of the junction is discordant with germline, which a read error may explain. The chain links TRBV9 to TRBJ2-7, with D possibly being TRBD2 (7 bases). Per the germline V gene, CDR1 is SGDLS and CDR2 is YYNGEE. The CDR3 has 16 residues. Here the CDR3 reads CASSVGGGGLLYEQYF. CDR3 DNA: TGTGCCAGCAGCGTGGGAGGGGGGGGCCTCCTCTACGAGCAGTATTTC.

This clonotype was counted a few times. The chain links TRBV7-2 to TRBJ2-7; TRBD2 matches at 10 bases. Trimming removed 5 bases from V and 2 bases from J; junction bases left unmatched: 9. CDR3 length: 16 amino acids. Per the germline V gene, CDR1 is SGHTA and CDR2 is FQGNSA. This chain's CDR3 is CASSTWTSGGAYEQYF. CDR3 nucleotides: TGTGCCAGCAGCACCTGGACTAGCGGAGGCGCCTACGAGCAGTACTTC.

V gene TRBV28 combines with J gene TRBJ2-5, with D perhaps given as TRBD1 or TRBD2 (7 bases each). Per germline, CDR1 MDHEN and CDR2 SYDVKM. The CDR3 length is 15 residues. Between the trimmed V and J ends, which lost 5 bases and 5 bases, there was a span of 18 bases. CDR3 in amino acids: CASSPPTGRVETQYF. For the CDR3, the DNA is TGTGCCAGCAGTCCACCGACAGGGAGGGTGGAGACCCAGTACTTC.

The chain links TRBV20-1 to TRBJ2-3; D not resolved. Germline V gene lookup returns CDR1 DFQATT and CDR2 SNEGSKA (reference sequence). The CDR3 is made up of 15 amino acids. V was pared by 0 bases and J by 6 bases, with 16 bases between. Written as DNA, the CDR3 is TGCAGTGCTAGAGATGTGGCTACTTCATTGGATACGCAGTATTTT. Translating it yields CSARDVATSLDTQYF.

This clonotype was seen many times. The rearrangement links TRBV12-3 or TRBV12-4 to TRBJ2-6; no definite D call. The CDR3 is 13 residues long. V lost 7 bases to trimming and J lost 0 bases, with 4 bases between them. CDR3 in amino acids: CASTSSGANVLTF. CDR3 DNA sequence: TGTGCCAGCACCTCCTCTGGGGCCAACGTCCTGACTTTC.

This clonotype was seen at least ten times. V is TRBV5-1 and J is TRBJ1-3, with D unclear. Per germline, CDR1 SGHRS and CDR2 YFSETQ. V was clipped by 4 bases and J by 0 bases, with 11 bases between them. This CDR3 comprises 15 residues. CDR3 bases: TGCGCCAGCAGCCCCAGAGGATTCTCTGGAAACACCATATATTTT. Translated: CASSPRGFSGNTIYF.

This chain connects TRBV2 to TRBJ1-1, with D unresolved. Looked up from germline, CDR1 is SNHLY and CDR2 is FYNNEI. The CDR3 contains 13 residues. With 3 bases removed from V and 1 base from J, the gap between germline ends came to 6 bases. In DNA form, the CDR3 reads TGTGCCAGCAGTGAGTACGGGAACACTGAAGCTTTCTTT. It yields the protein CASSEYGNTEAFF. Together with reference TRBV2 and TRBJ1-1, the CDR3 gives the full variable domain: EPEVTQTPSHQVTQMGQEVILRCVPISNHLYFYWYRQILGQKVEFLVSFYNNEISEKSEIFDDQFSVERPDGSNFTLKIRSTKLEDSAMYFCASSEYGNTEAFFGQGTRLTVV.

V is TRBV4-1 and J is TRBJ2-3; 10 bases agree with TRBD2. Germline V gives CDR1 MGHRA, CDR2 YSYEKL. The J segment lost 2 bases and the V segment lost 0 bases, leaving 17 bases of the junction unmatched. The CDR3 is 21 amino acids. This CDR3 is CASSQDRGSGGAVGNTDTQYF. Here the CDR3 DNA reads TGCGCCAGCAGCCAAGATAGAGGAAGCGGGGGGGCCGTTGGTAACACAGATACGCAGTATTTT.

This clonotype was counted many times. The chain combines TRBV15 with TRBJ2-5; D perhaps matches TRBD2 (5 bases). This CDR3 is 11 amino acids long. The germline V and J ends were trimmed by 4 bases and 5 bases, with 5 bases remaining between them. The germline V gene encodes CDR1 LNHNV and CDR2 YYDKDF (reference sequence). The CDR3 nucleotides are TGTGCCACCAGCACTAGCGAGACCCAGTACTTC. It is translated as CATSTSETQYF. Full variable domain (rest looked up from reference TRBV15 and TRBJ2-5): DAMVIQNPRYQVTQFGKPVTLSCSQTLNHNVMYWYQQKSSQAPKLLFHYYDKDFNNEADTPDNFQSRRPNTSFCFLDIRSPGLGDTAMYLCATSTSETQYFGPGTRLLVL.

The rearrangement joins TRBV7-3 to TRBJ1-1; 7 bases agree with TRBD1. The CDR3 totals 13 residues. The germline V gene encodes CDR1 SGHTA and CDR2 FQGTGA. Germline trimming cut 8 bases from V and 7 bases from J; bases unmatched to any gene: 10. DNA of the CDR3: TGTGCCAGCGCAAAGGGGGCCGGGAGTGAAGCTTTCTTT. As protein: CASAKGAGSEAFF.

The rearrangement links TRBV6-1 to TRBJ2-7, with a weak D call TRBD2 (7 bases). CDR1 and CDR2 from the germline V gene are MNHNS and SASEGT. The V gene lost 9 bases and the J gene lost 5 bases, with 23 bases spanning the gap. This CDR3 has 15 residues. The CDR3 here is CASTVGGGSLDEQYF. The CDR3 coding sequence is TGTGCCAGTACTGTGGGGGGCGGGAGTCTAGACGAGCAGTACTTC.

A few counts support this clonotype. The chain links TRBV4-2 to TRBJ2-2; 12 positions agree with TRBD1. Losses at the gene ends were 4 bases for V and 6 bases for J; bases not matched to a gene: 3. The germline V gene encodes CDR1 LGHNA and CDR2 YNFKEQ. The CDR3 is made up of 15 amino acids. This chain's CDR3 is CASSLRDRGPGELFF. The CDR3 bases are TGTGCCAGCAGCCTACGGGACAGGGGGCCCGGGGAGCTGTTTTTT.

This chain joins TRBV29-1 and TRBJ1-2; D is unresolved. The CDR3 loop spans 14 amino acids. V was cut by 7 bases and J by 5 bases, with 20 bases left in between. CDR1 is SQVTM and CDR2 is ANQGSEA in the germline V gene. In DNA form, the CDR3 reads TGCAGCGACCGAAGATCCGGGCCCCTTTATGGCTACACCTTC. This translates into CSDRRSGPLYGYTF.

The chain combines TRBV15 with TRBJ2-7; TRBD1 aligns across 7 bases. The V segment lost 6 bases and the J segment 0 bases; nucleotides outside the gene matches: 2. The CDR3 length is 13 residues. In germline, CDR1 is LNHNV, CDR2 YYDKDF (reference sequence). The CDR3 nucleotides read TGTGCCACCAGTGGGGACAGCTCCTACGAGCAGTACTTC. Encoded protein: CATSGDSSYEQYF. The entire variable domain, with the rest obtained from reference TRBV15 and TRBJ2-7, is as follows: DAMVIQNPRYQVTQFGKPVTLSCSQTLNHNVMYWYQQKSSQAPKLLFHYYDKDFNNEADTPDNFQSRRPNTSFCFLDIRSPGLGDTAMYLCATSGDSSYEQYFGPGTRLTVT.

In its sample, this clonotype was seen many times. The rearrangement links TRBV14 to TRBJ2-5, with 8 bases fitting TRBD1. The CDR3 length is 13 residues. CDR1 and CDR2 (germline): SGHDN, FVKESK. Trimming cost V 8 bases and J 2 bases; bases outside gene matches: 4. CDR3 coding DNA: TGTGCCAGCTCACGGGACAGGCAAGAGACCCAGTACTTC. Translated, it gives CASSRDRQETQYF.